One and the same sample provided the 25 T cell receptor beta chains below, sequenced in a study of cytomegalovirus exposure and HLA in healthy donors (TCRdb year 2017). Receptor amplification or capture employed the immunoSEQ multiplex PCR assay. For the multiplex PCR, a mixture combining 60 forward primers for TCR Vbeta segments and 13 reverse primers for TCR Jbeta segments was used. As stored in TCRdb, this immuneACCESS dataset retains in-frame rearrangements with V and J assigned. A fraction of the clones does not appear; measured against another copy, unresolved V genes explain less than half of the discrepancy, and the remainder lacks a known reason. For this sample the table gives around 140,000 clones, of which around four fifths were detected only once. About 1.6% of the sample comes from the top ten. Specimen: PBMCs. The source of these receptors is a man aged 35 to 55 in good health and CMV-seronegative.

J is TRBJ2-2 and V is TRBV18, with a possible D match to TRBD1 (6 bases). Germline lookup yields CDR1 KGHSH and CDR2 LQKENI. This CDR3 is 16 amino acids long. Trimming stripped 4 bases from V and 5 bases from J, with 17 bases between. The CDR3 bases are TGTGCCAGCTCACAGAATTGGGACATGAGGACCGGGGAGCTGTTTTTT. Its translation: CASSQNWDMRTGELFF.

The CDR3 nucleotides are TGTGCCAGTAGCAGGGATTGGGACTATGGCTACACCTTC. Its translation: CASSRDWDYGYTF. The V and J genes are TRBV28 and TRBJ1-2; maybe TRBD1 (5 bases). The CDR3 has 13 residues. Germline V gives CDR1 MDHEN, CDR2 SYDVKM. Between the trimmed V and J ends, which lost 9 bases and 3 bases, there was a span of 14 bases.

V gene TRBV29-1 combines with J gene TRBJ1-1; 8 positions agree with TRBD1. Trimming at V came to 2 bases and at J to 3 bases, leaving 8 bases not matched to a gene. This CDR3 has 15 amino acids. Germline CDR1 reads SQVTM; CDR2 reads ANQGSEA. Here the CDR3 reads CSVERTGGGYTEAFF. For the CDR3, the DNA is TGCAGCGTTGAAAGAACAGGGGGTGGGTACACTGAAGCTTTCTTT.

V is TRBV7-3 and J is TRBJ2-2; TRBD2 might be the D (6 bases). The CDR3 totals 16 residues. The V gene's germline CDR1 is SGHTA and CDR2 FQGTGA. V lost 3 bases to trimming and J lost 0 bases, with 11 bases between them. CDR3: CASSLGGPSNTGELFF. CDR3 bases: TGTGCCAGCAGCTTGGGGGGACCGTCGAACACCGGGGAGCTGTTTTTT.

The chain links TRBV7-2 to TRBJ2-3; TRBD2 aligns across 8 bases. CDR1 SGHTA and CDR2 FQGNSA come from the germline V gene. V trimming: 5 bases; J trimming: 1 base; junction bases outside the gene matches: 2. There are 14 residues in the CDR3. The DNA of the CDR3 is TGTGCCAGCAGCCTTAGCGGGGGCACAGATACGCAGTATTTT. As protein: CASSLSGGTDTQYF.

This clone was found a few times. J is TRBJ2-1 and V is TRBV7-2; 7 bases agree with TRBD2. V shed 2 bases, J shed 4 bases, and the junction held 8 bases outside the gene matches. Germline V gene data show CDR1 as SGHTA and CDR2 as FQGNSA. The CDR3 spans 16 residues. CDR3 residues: CASSLSIGGWYNEQFF. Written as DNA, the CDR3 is TGTGCCAGCAGCTTAAGTATCGGGGGGTGGTACAATGAGCAGTTCTTC.

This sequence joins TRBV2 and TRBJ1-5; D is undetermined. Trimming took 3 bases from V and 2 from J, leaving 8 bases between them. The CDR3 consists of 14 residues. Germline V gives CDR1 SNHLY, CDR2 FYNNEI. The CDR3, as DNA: TGTGCCAGCAGTGAGGGAGGACGCAATCAGCCCCAGCATTTT. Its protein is CASSEGGRNQPQHF.

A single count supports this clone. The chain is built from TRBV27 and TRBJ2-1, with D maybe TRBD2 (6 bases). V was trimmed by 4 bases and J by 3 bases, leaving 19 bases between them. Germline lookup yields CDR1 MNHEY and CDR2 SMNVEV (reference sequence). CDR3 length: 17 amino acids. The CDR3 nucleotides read TGTGCCAGCAGTTCTTCCGTAGCGGACCTGCACTACAATGAGCAGTTCTTC. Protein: CASSSSVADLHYNEQFF.

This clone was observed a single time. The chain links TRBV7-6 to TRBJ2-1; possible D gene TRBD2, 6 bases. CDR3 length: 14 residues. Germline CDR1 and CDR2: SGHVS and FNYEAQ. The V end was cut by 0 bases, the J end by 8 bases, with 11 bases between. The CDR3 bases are TGTGCCAGCAGCTTAGCGCCCGGGGAGGATGAGCAGTTCTTC. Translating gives CASSLAPGEDEQFF.

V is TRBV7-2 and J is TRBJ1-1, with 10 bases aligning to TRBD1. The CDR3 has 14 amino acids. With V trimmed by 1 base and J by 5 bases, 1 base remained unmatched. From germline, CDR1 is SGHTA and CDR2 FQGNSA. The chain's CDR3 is CASSLVGQGTEAFF. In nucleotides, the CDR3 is TGTGCCAGCAGCTTAGTGGGACAGGGGACTGAAGCTTTCTTT.

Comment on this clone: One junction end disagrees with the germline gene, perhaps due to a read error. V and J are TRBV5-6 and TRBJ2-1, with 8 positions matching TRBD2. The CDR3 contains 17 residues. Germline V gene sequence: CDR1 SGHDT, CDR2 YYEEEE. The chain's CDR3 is CTSSSLAGRDSYNEQFF. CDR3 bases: TGTACCAGCAGCTCCCTAGCGGGTCGAGACTCCTACAATGAGCAGTTCTTC.

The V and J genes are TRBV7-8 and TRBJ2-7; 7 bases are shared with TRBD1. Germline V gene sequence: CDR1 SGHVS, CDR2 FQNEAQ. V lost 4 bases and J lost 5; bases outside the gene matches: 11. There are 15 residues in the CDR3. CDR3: CASSSDRVRFHEQYF. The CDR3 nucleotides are TGTGCCAGCAGCTCCGACAGGGTTAGGTTCCACGAGCAGTACTTC.

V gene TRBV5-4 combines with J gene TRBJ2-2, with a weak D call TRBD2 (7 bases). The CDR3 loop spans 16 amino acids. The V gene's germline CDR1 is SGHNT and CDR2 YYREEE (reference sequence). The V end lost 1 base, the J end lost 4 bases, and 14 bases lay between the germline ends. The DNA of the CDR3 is TGTGCCAGCAGCTTGAAGGGAGGGGGTTTCACCGGGGAGCTGTTTTTT. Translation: CASSLKGGGFTGELFF.

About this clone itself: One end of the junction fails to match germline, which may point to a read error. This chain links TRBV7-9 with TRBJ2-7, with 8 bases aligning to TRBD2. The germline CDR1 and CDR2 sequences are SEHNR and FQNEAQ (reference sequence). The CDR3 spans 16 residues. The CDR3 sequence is CSSSYSGGGLSYEQYF. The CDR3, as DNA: TGTTCCAGCAGCTATTCTGGCGGGGGGCTCTCCTACGAGCAGTACTTC.

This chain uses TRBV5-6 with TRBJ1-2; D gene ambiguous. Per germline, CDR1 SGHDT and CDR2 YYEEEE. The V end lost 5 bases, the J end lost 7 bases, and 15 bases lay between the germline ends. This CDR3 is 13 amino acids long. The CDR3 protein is CASRFGAGSGYTF. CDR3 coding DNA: TGTGCCAGCAGATTTGGAGCGGGGAGTGGCTACACCTTC. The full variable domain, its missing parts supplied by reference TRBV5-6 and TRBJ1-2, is DAGVTQSPTHLIKTRGQQVTLRCSPKSGHDTVSWYQQALGQGPQFIFQYYEEEERQRGNFPDRFSGHQFPNYSSELNVNALLLGDSALYLCASRFGAGSGYTFGSGTRLTVV.

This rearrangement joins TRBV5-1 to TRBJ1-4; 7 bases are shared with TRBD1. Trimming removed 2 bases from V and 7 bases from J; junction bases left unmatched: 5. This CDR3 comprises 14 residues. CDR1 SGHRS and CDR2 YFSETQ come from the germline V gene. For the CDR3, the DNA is TGCGCCAGCAGCTTAGGGGGCCAGGGTGAAAAACTGTTTTTT. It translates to CASSLGGQGEKLFF. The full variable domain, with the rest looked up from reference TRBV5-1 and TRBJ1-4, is KAGVTQTPRYLIKTRGQQVTLSCSPISGHRSVSWYQQTPGQGLQFLFEYFSETQRNKGNFPGRFSGRQFSNSRSEMNVSTLELGDSALYLCASSLGGQGEKLFFGSGTQLSVL.

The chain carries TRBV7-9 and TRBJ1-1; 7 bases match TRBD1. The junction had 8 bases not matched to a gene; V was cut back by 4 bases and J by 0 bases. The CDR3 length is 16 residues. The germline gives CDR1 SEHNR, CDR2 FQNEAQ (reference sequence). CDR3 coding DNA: TGTGCCAGCAGCTCGTCGACAGGGACCATGAACACTGAAGCTTTCTTT. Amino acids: CASSSSTGTMNTEAFF. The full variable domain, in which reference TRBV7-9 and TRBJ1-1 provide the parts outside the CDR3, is DTGVSQNPRHKITKRGQNVTFRCDPISEHNRLYWYRQTLGQGPEFLTYFQNEAQLEKSRLLSDRFSAERPKGSFSTLEIQRTEQGDSAMYLCASSSSTGTMNTEAFFGQGTRLTVV.

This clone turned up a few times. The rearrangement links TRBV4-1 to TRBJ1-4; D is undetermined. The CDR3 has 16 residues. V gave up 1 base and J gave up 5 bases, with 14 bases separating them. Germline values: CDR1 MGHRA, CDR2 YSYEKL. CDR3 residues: CASSQGPQAGNEKLFF. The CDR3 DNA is TGCGCCAGCAGCCAAGGTCCCCAGGCTGGGAATGAAAAACTGTTTTTT.

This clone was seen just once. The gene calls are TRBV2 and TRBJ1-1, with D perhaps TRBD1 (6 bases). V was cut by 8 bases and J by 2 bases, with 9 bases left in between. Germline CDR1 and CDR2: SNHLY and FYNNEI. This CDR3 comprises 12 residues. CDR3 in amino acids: CASQQGNTEAFF. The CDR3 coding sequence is TGTGCCAGCCAACAGGGAAACACTGAAGCTTTCTTT. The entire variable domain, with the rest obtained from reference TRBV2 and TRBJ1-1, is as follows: EPEVTQTPSHQVTQMGQEVILRCVPISNHLYFYWYRQILGQKVEFLVSFYNNEISEKSEIFDDQFSVERPDGSNFTLKIRSTKLEDSAMYFCASQQGNTEAFFGQGTRLTVV.

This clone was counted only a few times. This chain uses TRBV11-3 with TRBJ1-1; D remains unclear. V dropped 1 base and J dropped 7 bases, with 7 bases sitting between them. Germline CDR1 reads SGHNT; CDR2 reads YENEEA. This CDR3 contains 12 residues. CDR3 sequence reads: CASSLGRREAFF. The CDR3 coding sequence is TGTGCCAGCAGCTTAGGGCGGCGTGAAGCTTTCTTT.

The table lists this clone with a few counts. CDR3 sequence: CATRRQEIAFF. CDR3 sequence (DNA): TGTGCCACCAGGCGACAGGAGATCGCTTTCTTT. The chain carries TRBV2 and TRBJ1-1, with TRBD1 as a possible D gene (6 bases). This CDR3 is built from 11 residues. CDR1 is SNHLY and CDR2 is FYNNEI in the germline V gene. V was pared by 10 bases and J by 11 bases, with 17 bases between. Variable domain in full (rest from reference TRBV2 and TRBJ1-1): EPEVTQTPSHQVTQMGQEVILRCVPISNHLYFYWYRQILGQKVEFLVSFYNNEISEKSEIFDDQFSVERPDGSNFTLKIRSTKLEDSAMYFCATRRQEIAFFGQGTRLTVV.

In DNA, the CDR3 is TGTGCCATCAGTGAGTCCCCCCTGGGGCTCCTGAACACTGAAGCTTTCTTT. Its protein is CAISESPLGLLNTEAFF. The chain combines TRBV10-3 with TRBJ1-1, with D tentatively TRBD1 (5 bases). Germline V CDR1 and CDR2: ENHRY, SYGVKD. This CDR3 contains 17 residues. V shed 0 bases and J shed 0 bases, with 14 bases lying between them.

CDR3 sequence: CASSYLPRTENQPQHF. DNA for the CDR3: TGTGCCAGCAGTTATCTCCCTCGGACAGAAAATCAGCCCCAGCATTTT. The chain carries TRBV6-5 and TRBJ1-5, with D possibly TRBD1 on 6 matching bases. With 3 bases removed from V and 4 bases from J, the gap between germline ends came to 16 bases. This CDR3 is 16 amino acids long. Germline-derived CDR1 and CDR2 are MNHEY and SVGAGI.

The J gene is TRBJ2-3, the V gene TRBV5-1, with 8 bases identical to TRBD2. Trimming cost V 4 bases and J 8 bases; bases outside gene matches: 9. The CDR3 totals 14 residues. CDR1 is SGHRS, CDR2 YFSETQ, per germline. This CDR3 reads CASSPDVGGATQYF. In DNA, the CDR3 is TGCGCCAGCAGCCCCGATGTCGGGGGGGCTACGCAGTATTTT.

The CDR3 loop reads CASSYEPKQGTQYF. CDR3 coding DNA: TGCGCCAGCAGCTACGAGCCTAAGCAGGGGACCCAGTACTTC. V gene TRBV4-1 combines with J gene TRBJ2-5, with a tentative D call TRBD1 (5 bases). V was clipped by 5 bases and J by 7 bases, with 17 bases between them. Per germline, CDR1 MGHRA and CDR2 YSYEKL. The CDR3 consists of 14 residues.